The clone carrying this TCR beta chain was counted a few times. CDR3 length: 15 amino acids. Trimming at V came to 4 bases and at J to 3 bases, leaving 8 bases not matched to a gene. Germline loops: CDR1 SGHNT, CDR2 YYREEE (reference sequence). This sample is part of a study of human T cells and chemical hapten exposure. Study as a whole: A mostly female patient group had alopecia areata, totalis or universalis. Minor volume differences among pooled libraries chiefly drove per-sample TCR yield variation.

From the RACE reads, TCRdb called clonotypes with MiXCR, one entry per CDR3 protein. The sample has about 50,000 distinct CDR3 sequences; 8.5% to 10% are singletons. The time point here: pre-sensitization, week 0. Treatment reported: therapeutic diphenylcyclopropenone sensitization with weekly scalp DPC. Whole blood that had not been fractionated was the source of extracted total RNA. This TCR derives from a woman aged 25-40 years with alopecia areata. Some clones in this sample may be carry-over from other donors' samples. The sample in question was whole blood, obtained in connection with sensitization to the hapten diphenylcyclopropenone (DPC). The rearrangement joins TRBV5-4 to TRBJ2-5; 8 bases map to TRBD2. This CDR3 is CASSPPGGGKETQYF. The CDR3 DNA is TGTGCCAGCAGCCCACCGGGCGGGGGGAAAGAGACCCAGTACTTC.